A single sample gave rise to the 21 T cell receptor beta chains below, sequenced in a study of cytomegalovirus exposure and HLA in healthy donors. 13 Jbeta primers and 60 Vbeta primers were used for the PCR. Sequenced by immunoSEQ multiplex PCR; TCRdb stores in-frame clones only, minus some. The sample includes approximately 170,000 clones, roughly 81% of them seen just once. The sample was PBMCs. Every receptor here comes from a young man in good health and CMV-seropositive.

The V call is TRBV11-2, the J call TRBJ2-1, with TRBD2 matching 10 bases. The V gene's germline CDR1 is SGHAT and CDR2 FQNNGV. V shed 5 bases, J shed 4 bases, and the junction held 8 bases outside the gene matches. The CDR3 covers 16 residues. This chain's CDR3 is CASSQGLAAVYNEQFF. CDR3 nucleotides: TGTGCCAGCAGCCAAGGACTAGCGGCCGTTTACAATGAGCAGTTCTTC.

The V and J genes are TRBV15 and TRBJ2-1; 9 nucleotides agree with TRBD2. The CDR3 runs 16 residues. The germline V gene has CDR1 LNHNV and CDR2 YYDKDF (reference sequence). Trimming cost V 1 base and J 0 bases; bases outside gene matches: 1. The CDR3: CATSRGTSDSYNEQFF. The DNA of the CDR3 is TGTGCCACCAGCAGAGGGACTAGCGACTCCTACAATGAGCAGTTCTTC.

This clone was picked up a small number of times. Other DNA variants within this sample encode the same CDR3. The chain joins TRBV9 to TRBJ2-1; D may be TRBD2 (6 bases). Germline V lookup: CDR1 SGDLS, CDR2 YYNGEE. V lost 2 bases to trimming and J lost 0 bases, with 9 bases between them. The CDR3 consists of 15 residues. The CDR3 protein is CASSVSGSSYNEQFF. In DNA form, the CDR3 reads TGTGCCAGCAGCGTTAGCGGAAGCTCCTACAATGAGCAGTTCTTC.

The gene calls are TRBV29-1 and TRBJ2-2; D is possibly TRBD2 (5 bases). The CDR3 sequence is 15 residues long. The germline gives CDR1 SQVTM, CDR2 ANQGSEA. V gave up 1 base and J gave up 0 bases, with 9 bases separating them. CDR3 nucleotide sequence: TGCAGCGTTGAAGGTCTAGCAGCGAACACCGGGGAGCTGTTTTTT. Translating gives CSVEGLAANTGELFF.

With regard to this clone: The junction departs from the called germline gene at one end, perhaps through a read error. The chain couples TRBV7-9 to TRBJ2-7, with 7 bases lining up with TRBD2. Germline V lookup: CDR1 SEHNR, CDR2 FQNEAQ (reference sequence). There are 16 residues in the CDR3. CDR3 DNA sequence: TGTTCCAGCAGCCCCTCGGGGGGTACCTCCCTCTACGAGCAGTACTTC. Translated: CSSSPSGGTSLYEQYF.

The chain carries TRBV29-1 and TRBJ2-1, with D hard to call. Germline CDR1 reads SQVTM; CDR2 reads ANQGSEA. V was cut by 3 bases and J by 0 bases, with 9 bases left in between. The CDR3 runs to 14 residues. This chain's CDR3 is CSVDGLSSYNEQFF. The DNA for the CDR3 is TGCAGCGTTGATGGGCTAAGCTCCTACAATGAGCAGTTCTTC.

The V and J genes are TRBV5-4 and TRBJ2-1; 9 nucleotides match TRBD2. V lost 4 bases to trimming and J lost 5 bases; unmatched junction nucleotides: 7. The germline V gene encodes CDR1 SGHNT and CDR2 YYREEE (reference sequence). The CDR3 is 15 amino acids. DNA for the CDR3: TGTGCCAGCAGCACCTTTGCGGGAGGGGACAATGAGCAGTTCTTC. It codes for CASSTFAGGDNEQFF.

The chain employs TRBV6-1 and TRBJ2-2; 7 positions agree with TRBD1. The germline gives CDR1 MNHNS, CDR2 SASEGT. V lost 4 bases and J lost 1; bases outside the gene matches: 3. The CDR3 is 15 residues long. The CDR3 DNA is TGTGCCAGCAGTGCCGGGACAGTGAACACCGGGGAGCTGTTTTTT. Amino acid sequence: CASSAGTVNTGELFF.

This clone was detected only once. The rearrangement links TRBV5-1 to TRBJ2-2; D is unresolved. The V gene lost 2 bases and the J gene lost 4 bases, with 6 bases spanning the gap. The CDR3 contains 13 residues. Germline values: CDR1 SGHRS, CDR2 YFSETQ. CDR3 DNA sequence: TGCGCCAGCAGCTTAACAGTCACCGGGGAGCTGTTTTTT. It is translated as CASSLTVTGELFF.

This clone was seen just once. This chain joins TRBV10-2 and TRBJ2-3; D is possibly TRBD2 (5 bases). CDR1 WSHSY and CDR2 SAAADI come from the germline V gene. CDR3 length equals 14 residues. With 6 bases removed from V and 4 bases from J, the gap between germline ends came to 14 bases. CDR3 DNA sequence: TGCGCCAGCAGGTGGCGTGGGAGTGCAGATACGCAGTATTTT. It encodes CASRWRGSADTQYF.

The chain links TRBV7-2 to TRBJ1-2; D gene ambiguous. CDR1 is SGHTA and CDR2 is FQGNSA in the germline V gene. With 1 base removed from V and 7 bases from J, the gap between germline ends came to 13 bases. The CDR3 has 14 residues. CDR3 nucleotides: TGTGCCAGCAGCTTAGATCGGGGATTGGGTGGCTACACCTTC. Amino acid sequence: CASSLDRGLGGYTF.

This clone was counted once. The chain joins TRBV5-8 to TRBJ2-7, with 10 bases that match TRBD2. Germline V lookup: CDR1 SGHTS, CDR2 YDEGEE. The trim removed 2 bases at V and 3 bases at J, leaving 5 bases unmatched. The CDR3 spans 15 residues. In nucleotides, the CDR3 is TGTGCCAGCAGCTTACTAGCGGGGACCCTCTACGAGCAGTACGTC. Translation gives CASSLLAGTLYEQYV.

The chain employs TRBV7-2 and TRBJ1-2; a possible D gene is TRBD1 (5 bases). The V end lost 5 bases, the J end lost 2 bases, and 15 bases lay between the germline ends. The CDR3 extends over 15 amino acids. Germline CDR1 reads SGHTA; CDR2 reads FQGNSA. For the CDR3, the DNA is TGTGCCAGCAGCCACCTCCTGACAGAAAACTATGGCTACACCTTC. It specifies CASSHLLTENYGYTF.

The V and J genes are TRBV5-8 and TRBJ1-2; D might be TRBD1 (6 bases). The V and J ends lost 0 bases and 0 bases respectively, with 15 bases between them. Per germline, CDR1 SGHTS and CDR2 YDEGEE. The CDR3 is made up of 17 amino acids. DNA for the CDR3: TGTGCCAGCAGCTTGGGTTTGACAGGAATTCCTAACTATGGCTACACCTTC. Translated: CASSLGLTGIPNYGYTF.

This clone was counted between two and nine times. The J gene is TRBJ2-3, the V gene TRBV4-3; 8 bases fit TRBD2. The CDR3 runs 15 residues. The germline V gene encodes CDR1 LGHNA and CDR2 YSLEER. V was pared by 3 bases and J by 4 bases, with 6 bases of the junction left unmatched. The CDR3 DNA follows: TGCGCCAGCAGCCAGGTTAGCGGGACGGCAGATACGCAGTATTTT. Amino acid sequence: CASSQVSGTADTQYF.

The CDR3 bases are TGTGCCAGTAGTGACCCGGGACTAGCGGTCGGGGAGCTGTTTTTT. This codes for CASSDPGLAVGELFF. The rearrangement uses TRBV19 and TRBJ2-2; 11 nucleotides match TRBD2. Per the germline V gene, CDR1 is LNHDA and CDR2 is SQIVND (reference sequence). The V and J ends lost 5 bases and 7 bases, in that order; junction bases with no gene match: 6. The CDR3 totals 15 residues.

CDR3 sequence reads: CASSGGLAGLYNEQFF. CDR3 nucleotide sequence: TGTGCCAGCAGTGGAGGACTAGCGGGACTCTACAATGAGCAGTTCTTC. The chain is built from TRBV6-6 and TRBJ2-1; 12 nucleotides line up with TRBD2. Per the germline V gene, CDR1 is MNHNY and CDR2 is SVGAGI (reference sequence). The CDR3 has 16 amino acids. Losses at the gene ends were 5 bases for V and 3 bases for J; bases not matched to a gene: 5.

CDR3 sequence (DNA): TGTGCCAGCAGTCCGACGGAGACCTACGAGCAGTACTTC. It yields the protein CASSPTETYEQYF. The gene calls are TRBV6-1 and TRBJ2-7, with D unclear. The germline V and J ends were trimmed by 5 bases and 2 bases, with 10 bases remaining between them. Looked up from germline, CDR1 is MNHNS and CDR2 is SASEGT. The CDR3 has 13 amino acids.

The chain joins TRBV15 to TRBJ1-2; 9 nucleotides match TRBD1. Germline-derived CDR1 and CDR2 are LNHNV and YYDKDF (reference sequence). V lost 0 bases and J lost 5; bases outside the gene matches: 4. The length of the CDR3 is 15 residues. Written as DNA, the CDR3 is TGTGCCACCAGCAGAGAGGGGACAGGGCTATATGGCTACACCTTC. Translated, it gives CATSREGTGLYGYTF.

The rearrangement links TRBV5-1 to TRBJ2-7, with a weak D call TRBD1 (5 bases). The CDR3 covers 15 residues. Trimming pared 7 bases from V and 7 bases from J, leaving 24 bases between. CDR1 and CDR2 (germline): SGHRS, YFSETQ. The CDR3 protein is CASSPGSNQGKEQYF. The DNA for the CDR3 is TGCGCCAGCTCACCGGGCTCAAACCAGGGTAAAGAGCAGTACTTC.

The rearrangement links TRBV11-3 to TRBJ2-1, with D possibly matching TRBD2 (5 bases). Trimming stripped 1 base from V and 7 bases from J, with 14 bases between. The CDR3 runs 15 residues. Germline CDR1 SGHNT, CDR2 YENEEA. The CDR3 region is CASSLGAGAGNEQFF. For the CDR3, the DNA is TGTGCCAGCAGCTTAGGTGCGGGCGCGGGTAATGAGCAGTTCTTC. The whole variable domain, remainder taken from reference TRBV11-3 and TRBJ2-1, is EAGVVQSPRYKIIEKKQPVAFWCNPISGHNTLYWYLQNLGQGPELLIRYENEEAVDDSQLPKDRFSAERLKGVDSTLKIQPAELGDSAVYLCASSLGAGAGNEQFFGPGTRLTVL.